This is a list of T cell receptor beta chains from one sample in a study of blood T cell repertoires in COVID-19. Repertoires were generated with immunoSEQ multiplex PCR, while TCRdb's copy carries only in-frame clones and drops some. The table records about 230,000 clones, approximately 84% of them present only once. The specimen was peripheral blood. The receptors shown here come from a middle-aged man with acute or convalescent COVID-19. CDR3s include the opening cysteine and the closing phenylalanine or tryptophan. Fields, in order: clone size, V gene, J gene, CDR3 length, D gene, CDR3 DNA, CDR3 protein. The D gene is left open where the match is weak. Rows give clone size only sometimes, using once, few, many, or a class for an expanded clone.

-	TRBV2	TRBJ2-2	14	TRBD1	TGTGCCAGTAGGGGGCCTTCACAGACCGGGGAGCTGTTTTTT	CASRGPSQTGELFF
-	TRBV4-3	TRBJ1-5	14	-	TGCGCCAGCAGCCAAGGGACTTCGGGGCAGCCCCAGCATTTT	CASSQGTSGQPQHF
-	TRBV6-5	TRBJ2-7	12	-	TGTGCCAGCGGAGGGGAACTCTACGAGCAGTACTTC	CASGGELYEQYF
-	TRBV9	TRBJ1-6	16	TRBD1	TGTGCCAGCAGCTTGGGACAGGGCCTATATAATTCACCCCTCCACTTT	CASSLGQGLYNSPLHF
-	TRBV29-1	TRBJ1-4	13	TRBD1	TGCAGCGTTGAAGGACAGGGTAATGAAAAACTGTTTTTT	CSVEGQGNEKLFF
-	TRBV5-1	TRBJ2-5	16	TRBD2	TGCGCCAGCAGCTTGGTGGTTAGCGGGGCGGGGGAGACCCAGTACTTC	CASSLVVSGAGETQYF
-	TRBV5-1	TRBJ2-7	14	-	TGCGCCAGCAGCTTGCGGCAGGGAGGCTACGAGCAGTACTTC	CASSLRQGGYEQYF
-	TRBV27	TRBJ1-4	14	TRBD1	TGTGCCAGCAGACAGGGGAATTGGATTGGAAAACTGTTTTTT	CASRQGNWIGKLFF
-	TRBV5-4	TRBJ1-2	14	-	TGTGCCAGCAGCCCACAGGCCTCTAACTATGGCTACACCTTC	CASSPQASNYGYTF
-	TRBV6-5	TRBJ2-7	14	TRBD2	TGTGCCAGCAGCCGACTAGCAGGTACCTACGAGCAGTACTTC	CASSRLAGTYEQYF
-	TRBV7-9	TRBJ1-1	14	TRBD1	TGTGCCAGCAGCTTGACAGGGTCAAACACTGAAGCTTTCTTT	CASSLTGSNTEAFF
-	TRBV4-3	TRBJ2-2	15	-	TGCGCCAGCAGCCGCCGTAGTGAGGCGACCGGGGAGCTGTTTTTT	CASSRRSEATGELFF
-	TRBV11-2	TRBJ1-1	12	-	TGTGCCAGCAGCCCCCGGGGCACTGAAGCTTTCTTT	CASSPRGTEAFF
-	TRBV27	TRBJ1-4	15	-	TGTGCCAGCAGGACAGGCTCAACGTGGGGTGAAAAACTGTTTTTT	CASRTGSTWGEKLFF
-	TRBV30	TRBJ1-1	12	-	TGTGCCTGGAGTCCCCATTACACTGAAGCTTTCTTT	CAWSPHYTEAFF
-	TRBV29-1	TRBJ1-3	11	-	TGCAGCGTTGCTTCTGGAAACACCATATATTTT	CSVASGNTIYF
-	TRBV5-1	TRBJ1-6	14	-	TGCGCCAGCAGCTTCGGGACACTTAATTCACCCCTCCACTTT	CASSFGTLNSPLHF
once	TRBV3-1/TRBV3-2	TRBJ1-3	17	TRBD1	TGTGCCAGCAGCCGTGGACAGGTTACGAGCTCTGGAAACACCATATATTTT	CASSRGQVTSSGNTIYF
few	TRBV19	TRBJ1-2	14	TRBD1	TGTGCCAGTAGTACTAGACAGGGGAGAGGTGGCTACACCTTC	CASSTRQGRGGYTF
-	TRBV6-6	TRBJ2-7	16	TRBD1	TGTGCCAGCAGTTACTCGGGTCGGGACAGGGGTAGCGAGCAGTACTTC	CASSYSGRDRGSEQYF
-	TRBV11-1	TRBJ2-7	14	TRBD1	TGTGCCAGCAGGGGGGACAGGCGCACAACCGAGCAGTACTTC	CASRGDRRTTEQYF
-	TRBV10-3	TRBJ2-2	14	TRBD2	TGTGCCAGTGGACTAGCAGAGAACACCGGGGAGCTGTTTTTT	CASGLAENTGELFF
-	TRBV3-1/TRBV3-2	TRBJ2-1	12	-	TGTGCCAGCAGCCAATCTCTCGGTGAGCAGTTCTTC	CASSQSLGEQFF
-	TRBV5-4	TRBJ1-1	14	TRBD1	TGTGCCAGCAGCTTGGACAGGGGGGATACTGAAGCTTTCTTT	CASSLDRGDTEAFF
-	TRBV10-3	TRBJ1-1	16	-	TGTGCCGTCCAACGGGGTGGGGCGGGCAGCGGGAAGGAAGCTTTCTTT	CAVQRGGAGSGKEAFF
-	TRBV12-3/TRBV12-4	TRBJ2-7	13	-	TGTGCCAGCAGTTTAGGTGGGACAAACGAGCAGTACTTC	CASSLGGTNEQYF
few	TRBV12-3/TRBV12-4	TRBJ1-1	13	TRBD1	TGTGCCAGCAGGCTGACAGGGGGCACTGAAGCTTTCTTT	CASRLTGGTEAFF
-	TRBV7-3	TRBJ2-3	15	TRBD2	TGTGCCAGCAGCTTGACTAGCGGCACCGTCCGCCCGCAGTATTTT	CASSLTSGTVRPQYF
-	TRBV3-1/TRBV3-2	TRBJ1-5	12	-	TGTGCCAGCAGCCTAGAACGAGGAACGAGGCATTTT	CASSLERGTRHF
-	TRBV30	TRBJ2-7	14	TRBD1	TGTGCCTGGATGTCCGGGACAGGGGGGCTCGAGCAGTACTTC	CAWMSGTGGLEQYF
-	TRBV2	TRBJ2-1	13	-	TGTGCCAGCACCAAGACTAGAGAAAATGAGCAGTTCTTC	CASTKTRENEQFF
-	TRBV10-3	TRBJ2-3	15	-	TGTGCCATCAGTGATTCAGTTTCTAGCACAGATACGCAGTATTTT	CAISDSVSSTDTQYF
-	TRBV19	TRBJ2-7	14	TRBD1	TGTGCCAGTAGTTATACGACAGGGTCAACCGAGCAGTACTTC	CASSYTTGSTEQYF
-	TRBV7-3	TRBJ1-1	14	-	TGTGCCAGCAGCTTAACGGGGCCGAACACTGAAGCTTTCTTT	CASSLTGPNTEAFF
-	TRBV29-1	TRBJ1-1	13	-	TGCAGCGTTGAGGGCAGGATGAACACTGAAGCTTTCTTT	CSVEGRMNTEAFF
once	TRBV4-2	TRBJ1-1	15	-	TGTGCCAGCAGCCACCAAGCACAGGGCCGTACTGAAGCTTTCTTT	CASSHQAQGRTEAFF
-	TRBV23-1	TRBJ1-5	15	TRBD1	TGCGCCAGCACCTCCGGGACAGGTAACAATCAGCCCCAGCATTTT	CASTSGTGNNQPQHF
-	TRBV30	TRBJ2-7	13	-	TGTGCCTCCTCGAGGGGGGGGTCCTACGAGCAGTACTTC	CASSRGGSYEQYF
-	TRBV3-1/TRBV3-2	TRBJ1-1	15	-	TGTGCCAGCAGCCAGACCGCGGTAGTGAACACTGAAGCTTTCTTT	CASSQTAVVNTEAFF
-	TRBV9	TRBJ2-2	13	-	TGTGCCAGCAGCGAGTCCGGGGTCGGGGAGCTGTTTTTT	CASSESGVGELFF
-	TRBV29-1	TRBJ1-2	11	-	TGCAGCGTCGGGGGGAGCGATGGCTACACCTTC	CSVGGSDGYTF
-	TRBV6-5	TRBJ2-1	14	TRBD1	TGTGCCAGCAGGCCGGGACAGTACTACAATGAGCAGTTCTTC	CASRPGQYYNEQFF
many	TRBV25-1	TRBJ2-5	12	-	TGTGCCAGCAGTCGGGGGATGGAGACCCAGTACTTC	CASSRGMETQYF
-	TRBV7-2	TRBJ2-1	17	TRBD2	TGTGCCAGCAGCTTAGAGCTCCGACTAGCGGGGCACAATGAGCAGTTCTTC	CASSLELRLAGHNEQFF
once	TRBV5-1	TRBJ1-1	14	-	TGCGCCAGCAGCTTGGGACAGCCGAACACTGAAGCTTTCTTT	CASSLGQPNTEAFF
-	TRBV19	TRBJ1-2	15	TRBD1	TGTGCCAGTAGATGGACAGGGAGCCCTAACTATGGCTACACCTTC	CASRWTGSPNYGYTF
-	TRBV3-1/TRBV3-2	TRBJ1-2	12	-	TGTGCCAGCAGCCAAGGGGGGCATGGCTACACCTTC	CASSQGGHGYTF
-	TRBV19	TRBJ2-3	15	-	TGTGCCAGTAGCTCATACGTGACTAGCACAGATACGCAGTATTTT	CASSSYVTSTDTQYF
-	TRBV7-2	TRBJ2-5	14	-	TGTGCCAGCAGCTTAAGACATCACCAAGAGACCCAGTACTTC	CASSLRHHQETQYF
-	TRBV4-3	TRBJ2-7	20	TRBD2	TGCGCCAGCAGCCTCACTAGAGGAGATAGCGGGGGGCTTACGACCTACGAGCAGTACTTC	CASSLTRGDSGGLTTYEQYF
-	TRBV30	TRBJ1-2	13	-	TGTGCCTGGAGTGGTGACAAGATCTATGGCTACACCTTC	CAWSGDKIYGYTF
-	TRBV10-2	TRBJ1-1	14	-	TGCGCCAGCAGTTTTTCCAGGGCGAACACTGAAGCTTTCTTT	CASSFSRANTEAFF
-	TRBV2	TRBJ1-1	13	TRBD1	TGTGCCAGCAGGTGGGACAGGGATTCTGAAGCTTTCTTT	CASRWDRDSEAFF